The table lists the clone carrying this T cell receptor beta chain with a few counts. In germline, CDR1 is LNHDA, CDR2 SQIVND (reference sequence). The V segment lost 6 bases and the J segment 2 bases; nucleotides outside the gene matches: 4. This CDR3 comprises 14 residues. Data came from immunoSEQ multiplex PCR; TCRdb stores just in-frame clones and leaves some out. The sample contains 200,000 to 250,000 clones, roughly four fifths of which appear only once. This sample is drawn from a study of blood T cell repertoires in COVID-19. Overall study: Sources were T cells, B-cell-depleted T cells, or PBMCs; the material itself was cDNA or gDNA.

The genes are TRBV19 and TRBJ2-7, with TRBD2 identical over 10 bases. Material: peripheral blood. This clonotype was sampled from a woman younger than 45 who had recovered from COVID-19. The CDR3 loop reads CASREREGAYEQYF. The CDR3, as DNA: TGTGCCAGTAGGGAGCGGGAGGGCGCCTACGAGCAGTACTTC.